What follows describes a single TCR beta chain. The antigen remains unidentified. Germline assignment: CDR1 LGHNA and CDR2 YNFKEQ. V gave up 0 bases and J gave up 0 bases, with 15 bases separating them. This CDR3 has 18 residues. This specimen comes from a study of radiotherapy plus CTLA-4 blockade in lung cancer. Study overall: Objective responses were observed in approximately 20% of patients, and disease control was achieved by over 30%.

Here immunoSEQ multiplex PCR was the method, and the copy in TCRdb shows in-frame clones only, minus some. The data contain 85,000 to 100,000 clones, approximately 79% of them seen just once; the ten biggest clones take up about 14%. With ipilimumab providing CTLA-4 blockade, focal radiation was administered to patients who had chemo-refractory metastatic non-small-cell lung cancer. Study outcomes and limitations: In blood, tumor-derived TCR clones expanded after radiotherapy plus ipilimumab. With interferon-beta, early dynamics of blood T cell clones were reported to best predict response.

The sequence was collected from a human donor with non-small cell lung cancer that progressed on radiotherapy plus ipilimumab. The rearrangement uses TRBV4-2 and TRBJ2-1; the D gene is possibly TRBD2 (5 bases). The sequencing here drew on peripheral blood, taken from a patient treated with radiotherapy plus ipilimumab. CDR3 loop: CASSQESNGVNSYNEQFF. CDR3 nucleotide sequence: TGTGCCAGCAGCCAAGAGTCGAACGGGGTAAACTCCTACAATGAGCAGTTCTTC.